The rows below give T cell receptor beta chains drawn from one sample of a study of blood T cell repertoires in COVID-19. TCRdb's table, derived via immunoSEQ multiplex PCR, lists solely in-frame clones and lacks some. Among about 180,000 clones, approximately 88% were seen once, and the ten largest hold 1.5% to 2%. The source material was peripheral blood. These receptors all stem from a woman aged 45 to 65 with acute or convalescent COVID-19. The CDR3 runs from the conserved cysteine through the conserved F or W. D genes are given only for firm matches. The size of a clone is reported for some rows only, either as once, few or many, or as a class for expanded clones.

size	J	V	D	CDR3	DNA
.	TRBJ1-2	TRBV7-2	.	CASSLAGGPYGYTF	TGTGCCAGCAGCTTAGCGGGAGGACCCTATGGCTACACCTTC
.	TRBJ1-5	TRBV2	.	CASSGTGDQPQHF	TGTGCCAGCAGCGGGACGGGAGATCAGCCCCAGCATTTT
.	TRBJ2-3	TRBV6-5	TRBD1	CASTHDRGHTQYF	TGTGCCAGCACCCACGACAGGGGCCATACGCAGTATTTT
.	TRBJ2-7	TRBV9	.	CASSVNSLGEQYF	TGTGCCAGCAGCGTTAACAGCCTCGGCGAGCAGTACTTC
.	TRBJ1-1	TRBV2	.	CASSDAENTEAFF	TGTGCCAGCAGTGATGCGGAGAACACTGAAGCTTTCTTT
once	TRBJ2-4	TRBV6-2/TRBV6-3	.	CASSGEANRAQNIQYF	TGTGCCAGCAGTGGGGAAGCGAACAGGGCCCAAAACATTCAGTACTTC
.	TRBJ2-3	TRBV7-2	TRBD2	CASTQAGGTDTQYF	TGTGCCAGCACTCAAGCGGGAGGCACAGATACGCAGTATTTT
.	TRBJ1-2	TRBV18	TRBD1	CASSPGQKSYGYTF	TGTGCCAGCTCACCGGGACAGAAATCCTATGGCTACACCTTC
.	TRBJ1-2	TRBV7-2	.	CASSLGGQFVGGYTF	TGTGCCAGCAGCTTAGGTGGGCAGTTTGTTGGTGGCTACACCTTC
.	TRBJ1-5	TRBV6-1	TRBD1	CASSEAGRGNQPQHF	TGTGCCAGCAGTGAAGCGGGCAGGGGGAATCAGCCCCAGCATTTT
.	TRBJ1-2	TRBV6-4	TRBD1	CASRRSGTAGGYTF	TGTGCCAGCAGGAGATCCGGGACAGCAGGAGGCTACACCTTC
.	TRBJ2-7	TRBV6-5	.	CASSSAVYEQYF	TGTGCCAGCAGTTCGGCGGTCTACGAGCAGTACTTC
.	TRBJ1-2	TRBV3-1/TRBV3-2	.	CASSPSNYGYTF	TGTGCCAGCAGCCCGTCGAACTATGGCTACACCTTC
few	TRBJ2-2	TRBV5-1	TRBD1	CASSLQGIEIWSGELFF	TGCGCCAGCAGCTTACAGGGGATCGAAATCTGGTCCGGGGAGCTGTTTTTT
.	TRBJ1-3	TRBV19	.	CASSILGHGNTIYF	TGTGCCAGTAGTATACTGGGGCATGGAAACACCATATATTTT
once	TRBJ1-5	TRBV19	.	CASSKSREVGQPQHF	TGTGCCAGTAGCAAATCCAGGGAGGTCGGCCAGCCCCAGCATTTT
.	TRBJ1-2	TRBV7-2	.	CASSPEVDRGYTF	TGTGCCAGCAGCCCAGAGGTTGACCGCGGCTACACCTTC
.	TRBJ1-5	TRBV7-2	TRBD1	CASSPWTGDQPQHF	TGTGCCAGCAGCCCGTGGACAGGGGATCAGCCCCAGCATTTT
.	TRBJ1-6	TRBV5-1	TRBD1	CASSLAGQAYNSPLHF	TGCGCCAGCAGCTTGGCGGGACAGGCCTATAATTCACCCCTCCACTTT
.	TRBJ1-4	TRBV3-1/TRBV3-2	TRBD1	CASSHTPGQGEEKLFF	TGTGCCAGCAGCCACACACCGGGACAGGGGGAAGAAAAACTGTTTTTT
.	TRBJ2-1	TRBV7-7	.	CASSLGRLPYNEQFF	TGTGCCAGCAGCTTAGGAAGACTGCCCTACAATGAGCAGTTCTTC
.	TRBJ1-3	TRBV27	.	CASSLNQGSSGNTIYF	TGTGCCAGCAGCCTAAACCAGGGCTCCTCTGGAAACACCATATATTTT
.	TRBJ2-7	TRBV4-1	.	CASSDGRTYRTYEQYF	TGCGCCAGCAGCGATGGAAGGACTTATCGTACCTACGAGCAGTACTTC
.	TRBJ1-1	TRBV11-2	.	CASSYLRVATEAFF	TGTGCCAGCAGCTACCTGAGGGTGGCCACTGAAGCTTTCTTT
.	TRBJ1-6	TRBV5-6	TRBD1	CASSRDRGNSPLHF	TGTGCCAGCAGCCGAGACAGGGGAAATTCACCCCTCCACTTT
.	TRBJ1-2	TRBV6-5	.	CASTPQRGFHYGYTF	TGTGCCAGCACACCCCAGAGGGGGTTCCACTATGGCTACACCTTC
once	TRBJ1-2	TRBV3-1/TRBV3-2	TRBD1	CASTRDRGQYGYTF	TGTGCCAGCACCCGGGACAGGGGACAATATGGCTACACCTTC
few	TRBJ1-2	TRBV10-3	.	CAIRGADANYGYTF	TGTGCCATCCGGGGGGCTGACGCTAACTATGGCTACACCTTC
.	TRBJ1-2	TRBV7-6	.	CASSLGTAFDNGYTF	TGTGCCAGCAGCTTAGGAACAGCCTTCGATAATGGCTACACCTTC
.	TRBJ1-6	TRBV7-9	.	CASSSEGRGNSPLHF	TGTGCCAGCAGCTCCGAAGGACGGGGGAATTCACCCCTCCACTTT
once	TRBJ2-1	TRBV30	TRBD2	CAWTSGRISYNEQFF	TGTGCCTGGACTAGCGGGAGAATCTCCTACAATGAGCAGTTCTTC
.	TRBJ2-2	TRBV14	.	CASSQVSSNTGELFF	TGTGCCAGCAGCCAAGTGTCATCGAACACCGGGGAGCTGTTTTTT
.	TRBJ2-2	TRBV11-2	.	CASSLTGELFF	TGTGCCAGCAGCCTAACCGGGGAGCTGTTTTTT
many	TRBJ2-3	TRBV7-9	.	CASSWGTTGGEVTDTQYF	TGTGCCAGCAGCTGGGGCACGACGGGGGGCGAAGTCACAGATACGCAGTATTTT
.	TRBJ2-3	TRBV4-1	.	CASSQDRAAADTQYF	TGCGCCAGCAGCCAAGACAGGGCGGCCGCAGATACGCAGTATTTT
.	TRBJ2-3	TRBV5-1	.	CASSLWGQADTQYF	TGCGCCAGCAGCTTGTGGGGGCAGGCAGATACGCAGTATTTT
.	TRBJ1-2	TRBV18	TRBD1	CASSTLTAGGGYGYTF	TGTGCCAGCTCAACTTTAACGGCAGGGGGAGGCTATGGCTACACCTTC
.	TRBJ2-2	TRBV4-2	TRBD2	CASSSQTSERGTGELFF	TGTGCCAGCAGCTCCCAGACTAGCGAGAGGGGCACCGGGGAGCTGTTTTTT
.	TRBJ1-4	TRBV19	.	CASSYNGGKEKLFF	TGTGCCAGTAGCTACAACGGGGGGAAAGAAAAACTGTTTTTT
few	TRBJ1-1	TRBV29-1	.	CSGRANTEAFF	TGCAGCGGCAGGGCGAACACTGAAGCTTTCTTT
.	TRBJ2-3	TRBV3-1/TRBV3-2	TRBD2	CASSLGGTRTDTQYF	TGTGCCAGCAGCCTGGGAGGGACTAGAACAGATACGCAGTATTTT
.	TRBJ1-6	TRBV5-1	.	CASSFTTGNNSPLHF	TGCGCCAGCAGCTTTACTACAGGGAATAATTCACCCCTCCACTTT
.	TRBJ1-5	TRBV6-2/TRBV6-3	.	CASSYNSNQPQHF	TGTGCCAGCAGCTATAATAGCAATCAGCCCCAGCATTTT
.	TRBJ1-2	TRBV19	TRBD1	CASSLIQGGYGYTF	TGTGCCAGTAGTCTTATTCAGGGGGGCTATGGCTACACCTTC
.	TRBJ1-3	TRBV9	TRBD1	CASSPTGVSGNTIYF	TGTGCCAGCAGCCCTACAGGGGTCTCTGGAAACACCATATATTTT